This T cell receptor (beta chain) appears in the sequencing data of a study of blood T cell repertoires in COVID-19 (dated by TCRdb to 2018 to 2020). For the wider study: The collaborator samples originated in the United States, Italy and Spain and spanned the acute and convalescent phases of COVID-19. The material from the prospective study consisted of cDNA or gDNA derived from T cells, B-cell-depleted T cells, or PBMCs. Deeply sampled blood TCRbeta repertoires from subjects exposed to, actively infected with, or recovered from COVID-19 were included in the dataset. A freely available public database, intended as a resource for researchers studying the immune response to SARS-CoV-2, is where the repertoires were released. The samples were drawn from the first 160 participants of the ongoing ImmuneRACE study and from over a thousand subjects provided by 6 global collaborators. The sample metadata nearly always contained a de-identified subject ID, COVID-19 status, age in years and sex. Where available, HLA class I and class II types were taken from metadata supplied by the sample provider and were not determined by assay-based typing. Overall study results and their limits: The quantity of clinical and demographic metadata differed by source and by participant and was supplied without curation.

Sequences LGHNA (CDR1) and YSLEER (CDR2) are obtained from the germline V gene. The germline ends are 20 bases apart after V is trimmed by 4 bases and J by 5 bases. From cysteine to phenylalanine, the CDR3 is 16 amino acids long. Solely the CDR3 DNA is kept, with 48 bases framed from the first base. Regarding this clone: There is no known antigen for this receptor. The input lacks base qualities; no much larger clone sits a single base away.

Enrolling through a virtual design, the prospective study's participants ranged in age from roughly 18 to 89 years and lived across 24 United States geographic areas. Cohort assignment in the prospective study relied on participant-reported clinical history from a screening survey and a study questionnaire. For ImmuneRACE Cohort 3, a participant was defined as recovered based on two consecutive negative NP/OP PCR tests, clearance by a healthcare professional, or resolution of symptoms. In the prospective study, whole blood, serum and a nasopharyngeal or oropharyngeal swab were collected from each participant by mobile phlebotomists. Participants in the prospective study had the option to provide additional blood draws and questionnaires over a roughly two-month period. Blood samples from the prospective study were shipped frozen or at room temperature prior to DNA extraction. The immunoSEQ Assay, a bias-controlled multiplex PCR, was used to amplify TCRbeta CDR3 regions from genomic DNA. Concerning the study's data processing: The number of nucleated cells in each sample was estimated by amplification of reference gene primers within the assay. Sequence reads were collapsed and filtered to measure the absolute abundance of every unique TCRbeta CDR3 rearrangement. For each sample, productive Simpson clonality was calculated as the square root of Simpson's diversity index across productive rearrangements. TCRdb took this table from immuneACCESS and kept in-frame rearrangements with V and J called. Such tables lack part of the clones; where checked against another copy, unresolved V genes explain under half of the gap, and the rest is unexplained. V and J calls and clone size are as listed in that table; D and trimming were resolved from the DNA. Within this sample are about 310,000 clones, with 85% to 90% of them counted one time only. More than 9% of the sample is taken by the ten largest.

This sequence originates from a woman aged 30 to 39 who had recovered from COVID-19. The sample taken for sequencing was PBMCs or T cells enriched from blood (not recorded which). The receptor chain draws on TRBV4-3 and TRBJ1-1; TRBD1 is a weak D gene call, 6 bases matching. CDR3 region: CASSLSPFQGRTEAFF. The sequenced DNA: TGCGCCAGCAGCCTCTCCCCTTTCCAGGGGCGGACTGAAGCTTTCTTT.